The sequence of this T cell receptor beta chain was determined in a study of spatial heterogeneity in lung cancer. This clonotype was recorded many times. In germline, CDR1 is DFQATT, CDR2 SNEGSKA (reference sequence). Trimming shortened V by 3 bases and J by 0 bases, and 12 bases separated the two germline ends. This CDR3 comprises 15 residues. TCRdb reprocessed the 5' RACE reads with MiXCR, giving one entry per CDR3 protein. The sample has some 37,000 distinct CDR3 sequences; around 5.2% are singletons. As for time point: sample taken at primary tumor resection. Researchers sequenced whole RNA taken from tumor, nontumor lung or frozen PBMC without sorting.

The clonotype originates from a female donor with early-stage non-small cell lung cancer. Sequencing was performed on PBMCs, taken at surgery. J is TRBJ2-1 and V is TRBV20-1; TRBD1 or TRBD2 may be the D gene (5 bases each). The CDR3 sequence: CSASGAGSSYNEQFF. CDR3 nucleotide sequence: TGCAGTGCTAGCGGCGCAGGGAGCTCCTACAATGAGCAGTTCTTC.